This TCR beta chain was captured by sequencing in a study of shared clonotypes between healthy human individuals. Looking at the study overall: Per donor, CD8 memory used one plate, CD8 naive used two, CD4 memory used three and CD4 naive used three.

V gave up 6 bases and J gave up 0 bases; unmatched junction bases: 12. Germline assignment: CDR1 ENHRY and CDR2 SYGVKD. The CDR3 runs 18 residues. TCRdb's table, derived via immunoSEQ multiplex PCR, lists solely in-frame clones and lacks some. The top ten hold around 0.35% of the sample, which has under 2.5 million clones, 92% seen once. The rearrangement links TRBV10-3 to TRBJ1-3; TRBD1 matches 9 bases. Sequenced: naive CD4+ T cells from PBMCs. Subset: CD45RA+ positively selected. The source of this sequence is a man between 18 and 29 years old in good health. Some clones in this sample may be carry-over from other donors' samples. DNA of the CDR3: TGTGCCATCAGAAAGGGGGACAGGGAGGGAATCTCTGGAAACACCATATATTTT. Its protein is CAIRKGDREGISGNTIYF.